This passage covers 17 T cell receptor beta chains from one sample sequenced in a study of T cell responses to AZD1222 COVID-19 vaccine. Profiled with immunoSEQ multiplex PCR; TCRdb holds only in-frame clones, not every one. The table includes about 180,000 clones, 70% to 90% detected once. Sequences were derived from peripheral blood, sampled on day 0 of AZD1222 vaccination. The source of these receptors is an adult in good health.

The chain joins TRBV19 to TRBJ2-7; D is undetermined. The CDR3 covers 11 residues. Deletions cut 3 bases from V and 5 bases from J, with 5 bases between. Germline CDR1 is LNHDA and CDR2 is SQIVND (reference sequence). CDR3 residues: CASSISDEQYF. In nucleotides, the CDR3 is TGTGCCAGTAGTATCAGTGACGAGCAGTACTTC.

This rearrangement joins TRBV7-9 to TRBJ2-2, with a possible D match to TRBD1 (5 bases). Germline V gene sequence: CDR1 SEHNR, CDR2 FQNEAQ (reference sequence). Trimming stripped 4 bases from V and 5 bases from J, with 11 bases between. The CDR3 is 14 residues long. In DNA, the CDR3 is TGTGCCAGCAGCTCGAAGACAGAGACCGGGGAGCTGTTTTTT. Translating gives CASSSKTETGELFF.

The chain is built from TRBV7-9 and TRBJ2-3; possible D gene TRBD2, 6 bases. Germline V gene sequence: CDR1 SEHNR, CDR2 FQNEAQ (reference sequence). This CDR3 is 13 amino acids long. The ends were cut back, 1 base at V and 14 bases at J, with 16 bases in the middle. The CDR3 sequence is CASSLELAAHPYF. The CDR3 nucleotides read TGTGCCAGCAGCTTAGAACTAGCCGCCCACCCGTATTTT.

This chain joins TRBV2 and TRBJ1-2, with 7 bases lining up with TRBD1. The CDR3 length is 14 residues. The germline V gene has CDR1 SNHLY and CDR2 FYNNEI. V trimming: 2 bases; J trimming: 4 bases; junction bases outside the gene matches: 4. This CDR3 is CASSESGGSYGYTF. The CDR3 DNA reads as TGTGCCAGCAGTGAATCAGGGGGGAGCTATGGCTACACCTTC.

About this clone itself: The sample holds other DNA sequences that translate to the same CDR3. The CDR3 here is CASSVGQGANYGYTF. For the CDR3, the DNA is TGTGCCAGCAGCGTAGGGCAGGGGGCGAACTATGGCTACACCTTC. This sequence joins TRBV9 and TRBJ1-2, with 8 bases lining up with TRBD1. Germline lookup yields CDR1 SGDLS and CDR2 YYNGEE. The CDR3 covers 15 residues. The V and J ends lost 0 bases and 2 bases, in that order; junction bases with no gene match: 3.

The CDR3 sequence: CASSPKTGTIATRGNQPQHF. The CDR3 bases are TGTGCCAGCAGCCCAAAGACAGGGACTATAGCCACTCGCGGCAATCAGCCCCAGCATTTT. The rearrangement uses TRBV6-2 or TRBV6-3 and TRBJ1-5; TRBD1 agrees at 7 bases. Germline CDR1 MNHEY, CDR2 SVGEGT. The CDR3 length is 20 residues. The junction had 22 bases not matched to a gene; V was cut back by 6 bases and J by 2 bases.

The CDR3 sequence: CASSQAPSGGGNEQFF. The DNA of the CDR3 is TGCGCCAGCAGCCAAGCCCCTAGCGGGGGGGGGAATGAGCAGTTCTTC. The chain employs TRBV4-1 and TRBJ2-1; 12 bases are shared with TRBD2. CDR1 is MGHRA and CDR2 is YSYEKL in the germline V gene. This CDR3 comprises 16 residues. V gave up 1 base and J gave up 7 bases; unmatched junction bases: 5.

This chain connects TRBV9 to TRBJ2-5; the match to TRBD2 covers 8 bases. CDR3 length equals 14 residues. V lost 4 bases and J lost 1; bases outside the gene matches: 3. Per the germline V gene, CDR1 is SGDLS and CDR2 is YYNGEE. As DNA, the CDR3 is TGTGCCAGCAGCCCGACTAGCGCCCAAGAGACCCAGTACTTC. Its protein product is CASSPTSAQETQYF.

The chain carries TRBV29-1 and TRBJ1-2, with D maybe TRBD1 (6 bases). V lost 7 bases and J 8 bases, leaving 11 bases between the germline ends. The CDR3 runs to 10 residues. CDR1 is SQVTM, CDR2 ANQGSEA, per germline. For the CDR3, the DNA is TGCAGCGCTACAGGGATCGGCTACACCTTC. This encodes CSATGIGYTF. Full variable domain (outside the CDR3, taken from reference TRBV29-1 and TRBJ1-2): SAVISQKPSRDICQRGTSLTIQCQVDSQVTMMFWYRQQPGQSLTLIATANQGSEATYESGFVIDKFPISRPNLTFSTLTVSNMSPEDSSIYLCSATGIGYTFGSGTRLTVV.

The chain couples TRBV27 to TRBJ1-2; perhaps TRBD1 as D (6 bases). Between the trimmed V and J ends, which lost 2 bases and 2 bases, there was a span of 12 bases. The length of the CDR3 is 15 residues. Germline CDR1 and CDR2: MNHEY and SMNVEV (reference sequence). The DNA for the CDR3 is TGTGCCAGCAGTTTAGGAGGACAGAACAACTATGGCTACACCTTC. Its protein is CASSLGGQNNYGYTF.

The chain employs TRBV7-8 and TRBJ2-7; TRBD1 matches 10 bases. This CDR3 is 16 amino acids long. From germline, CDR1 is SGHVS and CDR2 FQNEAQ. Trimming took 5 bases from V and 2 from J; bases not matched to a gene: 9. CDR3: CASSRLGTGAAYEQYF. The DNA of the CDR3 is TGTGCCAGCAGCCGCCTGGGGACAGGGGCGGCCTACGAGCAGTACTTC. Full variable domain (remainder filled in from reference TRBV7-8 and TRBJ2-7): GAGVSQSPRYKVAKRGQDVALRCDPISGHVSLFWYQQALGQGPEFLTYFQNEAQLDKSGLPSDRFFAERPEGSVSTLKIQRTQQEDSAVYLCASSRLGTGAAYEQYFGPGTRLTVT.

The chain joins TRBV20-1 to TRBJ2-7; D not certain. The V gene lost 3 bases and the J gene lost 4 bases, with 13 bases spanning the gap. The germline gives CDR1 DFQATT, CDR2 SNEGSKA (reference sequence). CDR3 length equals 13 residues. The CDR3 reads CSASSGDGYEQYF. In DNA form, the CDR3 reads TGCAGTGCTAGTTCTGGGGATGGGTACGAGCAGTACTTC.

The V gene is TRBV5-1, the J gene TRBJ2-3, with 10 bases aligning to TRBD2. CDR1 is SGHRS and CDR2 is YFSETQ in the germline V gene. This CDR3 spans 19 amino acids. After removal of 0 bases from V and 2 bases from J, the junction contained 12 bases not matched to a gene. The CDR3 DNA is TGCGCCAGCAGCTTGGCCCCCGGGGGGAGCGGGGGGGCCACAGATACGCAGTATTTT. Translated, it gives CASSLAPGGSGGATDTQYF.

This chain joins TRBV5-4 and TRBJ1-1; 9 bases fit TRBD1. The CDR3 is made up of 17 amino acids. Trimming took 5 bases from V and 1 from J; bases not matched to a gene: 12. Germline V gene sequence: CDR1 SGHNT, CDR2 YYREEE (reference sequence). In DNA form, the CDR3 reads TGTGCCAGCAGACCGACAGGGGGTTCATTAGGGAACACTGAAGCTTTCTTT. It specifies CASRPTGGSLGNTEAFF.

The chain has TRBV13 and TRBJ2-7; D is perhaps TRBD1 (6 bases). V was shortened by 6 bases and J by 0 bases, with 12 bases between the two germline ends. Germline CDR1 is PRHDT and CDR2 is FYEKMQ (reference sequence). CDR3 length: 14 residues. The CDR3 DNA reads TGTGCCAGCAGAAAACAGGGTGGCTCCTACGAGCAGTACTTC. Translating gives CASRKQGGSYEQYF.

The chain couples TRBV30 to TRBJ1-1, with D unclear. The germline V and J ends were trimmed by 3 bases and 2 bases, with 13 bases remaining between them. The CDR3 has 14 amino acids. Per germline, CDR1 GTSNPN and CDR2 SVGIG (reference sequence). Here the CDR3 reads CAWSPAPVNTEAFF. The CDR3 DNA sequence: TGTGCCTGGAGCCCCGCGCCAGTAAACACTGAAGCTTTCTTT.

The chain has TRBV24-1 and TRBJ2-6; either TRBD1 or TRBD2 may supply D (5 bases each). Per the germline V gene, CDR1 is KGHDR and CDR2 is SFDVKD. This CDR3 is 21 amino acids long. V was pared by 7 bases and J by 0 bases, with 27 bases between. The CDR3 is CATSHAPPGPFALSGANVLTF. In DNA, the CDR3 is TGTGCCACCAGCCATGCACCACCGGGACCCTTTGCCCTCTCTGGGGCCAACGTCCTGACTTTC.